The 28 T cell receptor beta chains listed next were all sequenced from one sample in a study of blood T cell repertoires in COVID-19. Using immunoSEQ multiplex PCR, the repertoire was profiled, and TCRdb retains in-frame clones only, with some absent. The data contain 150,000 to 200,000 clones, over 75% of them seen just once; the ten biggest clones take up more than 8.5%. Sequences were obtained from PBMCs or T cells enriched from blood (not recorded which). The receptors were gathered from a woman in her late teens or twenties who had recovered from COVID-19.

The chain combines TRBV6-5 with TRBJ2-7; 8 bases are a match to TRBD1. V was pared by 5 bases and J by 7 bases, with 13 bases of the junction left unmatched. CDR3 length: 15 residues. Germline CDR1 reads MNHEY; CDR2 reads SVGAGI. CDR3 in DNA: TGTGCCAGCAGTACGTCCCGGGACAGGTATTTTGAGCAGTACTTC. Translated: CASSTSRDRYFEQYF.

The V gene is TRBV6-2 or TRBV6-3, the J gene TRBJ2-7; D call uncertain. The CDR3 has 12 residues. Trimming took off 6 bases at V and 1 base at J, with 7 bases between the two ends. CDR1 is MNHEY, CDR2 SVGEGT, per germline. Here the CDR3 DNA reads TGTGCCAGCAGCCACTCGTCCTACGAGCAGTACTTC. Amino acid sequence: CASSHSSYEQYF.

This chain joins TRBV28 and TRBJ1-2; D perhaps matches TRBD1 (6 bases). Germline assignment: CDR1 MDHEN and CDR2 SYDVKM. This CDR3 has 15 residues. Trimming took off 2 bases at V and 8 bases at J, with 18 bases between the two ends. Here the CDR3 reads CASSLMWGPGGGYTF. CDR3 DNA sequence: TGTGCCAGCAGTTTAATGTGGGGGCCTGGCGGGGGCTACACCTTC.

This sequence joins TRBV6-2 or TRBV6-3 and TRBJ2-1; 9 bases map to TRBD1. Trimming at V came to 5 bases and at J to 6 bases, leaving 8 bases not matched to a gene. Germline assignment: CDR1 MNHEY and CDR2 SVGEGT. The CDR3 is 15 amino acids. The CDR3 protein is CASSTGQGIGNEQFF. The CDR3 DNA is TGTGCCAGCAGTACGGGACAGGGAATCGGCAATGAGCAGTTCTTC.

The V gene is TRBV5-4, the J gene TRBJ1-6; TRBD1 might be the D (6 bases). CDR1 is SGHNT, CDR2 YYREEE, per germline (reference sequence). Between the trimmed V and J ends, which lost 1 base and 5 bases, there was a span of 13 bases. This CDR3 has 16 amino acids. CDR3 sequence: CASSLSKQGNNSPLHF. The CDR3 DNA follows: TGTGCCAGCAGCTTGTCAAAACAGGGTAATAATTCACCCCTCCACTTT.

The gene calls are TRBV5-4 and TRBJ1-1; 10 positions agree with TRBD1. Germline assignment: CDR1 SGHNT and CDR2 YYREEE (reference sequence). The ends lost 8 bases at V and 4 bases at J; junction bases unmatched: 8. This CDR3 comprises 14 residues. The CDR3: CASFATGGPTEAFF. CDR3 sequence (DNA): TGTGCCAGTTTCGCGACAGGGGGCCCCACTGAAGCTTTCTTT.

The chain couples TRBV7-9 to TRBJ2-1, with 7 bases fitting TRBD2. Losses at the gene ends were 7 bases for V and 3 bases for J; bases not matched to a gene: 6. The CDR3 consists of 14 residues. In germline, CDR1 is SEHNR, CDR2 FQNEAQ (reference sequence). The CDR3 nucleotides are TGTGCCAGCACCGGGGGGACGGGCTACAATGAGCAGTTCTTC. Encoded protein: CASTGGTGYNEQFF. Based on the CDR3 plus reference TRBV7-9 and TRBJ2-1, the full variable domain is DTGVSQNPRHKITKRGQNVTFRCDPISEHNRLYWYRQTLGQGPEFLTYFQNEAQLEKSRLLSDRFSAERPKGSFSTLEIQRTEQGDSAMYLCASTGGTGYNEQFFGPGTRLTVL.

This chain connects TRBV19 to TRBJ2-2; TRBD2 aligns across 12 bases. The CDR3 runs to 17 residues. V was clipped by 5 bases and J by 6 bases; unmatched bases: 10. CDR1 is LNHDA and CDR2 is SQIVND in the germline V gene (reference sequence). The chain's CDR3 is CASSELPGLAGPGELFF. CDR3 sequence (DNA): TGTGCCAGTAGTGAGCTCCCGGGACTAGCGGGTCCCGGGGAGCTGTTTTTT.

The chain joins TRBV11-3 to TRBJ2-1; TRBD2 might be the D (6 bases). Germline V lookup: CDR1 SGHNT, CDR2 YENEEA. V was trimmed by 1 base and J by 6 bases, leaving 13 bases between them. The length of the CDR3 is 15 residues. The CDR3 region is CASSLGSGLRNEQFF. CDR3 in DNA: TGTGCCAGCAGCTTAGGATCGGGACTCCGCAATGAGCAGTTCTTC.

This chain connects TRBV5-1 to TRBJ2-1; the D gene is possibly TRBD2 (6 bases). Germline assignment: CDR1 SGHRS and CDR2 YFSETQ. This CDR3 has 16 amino acids. The ends were cut back, 4 bases at V and 6 bases at J, with 20 bases in the middle. DNA of the CDR3: TGCGCCAGCAGCGGCGGCGGGATTGCTAGGTCCAATGAGCAGTTCTTC. It is translated as CASSGGGIARSNEQFF.

The chain combines TRBV28 with TRBJ1-1, with unresolved D. Germline CDR1 reads MDHEN; CDR2 reads SYDVKM. Between the trimmed V and J ends, which lost 7 bases and 4 bases, there was a span of 13 bases. The CDR3 consists of 13 residues. In nucleotides, the CDR3 is TGTGCCAGCATTAGTCCAGGATCCACTGAAGCTTTCTTT. Amino acids: CASISPGSTEAFF.

This clone has just one count. The rearrangement uses TRBV2 and TRBJ2-1, with TRBD2 matching over 10 bases. The CDR3 consists of 15 residues. Germline values: CDR1 SNHLY, CDR2 FYNNEI. The V and J ends lost 4 bases and 3 bases, in that order; junction bases with no gene match: 3. CDR3 residues: CASSVGLAIYNEQFF. CDR3 in DNA: TGTGCCAGCAGTGTGGGACTAGCGATCTACAATGAGCAGTTCTTC.

This clone showed up just once. This rearrangement joins TRBV6-5 to TRBJ1-2; possible D gene TRBD1, 5 bases. V was clipped by 7 bases and J by 0 bases, with 9 bases between them. Germline values: CDR1 MNHEY, CDR2 SVGAGI. The CDR3 consists of 13 residues. The CDR3 loop reads CASTTGSNYGYTF. The CDR3 DNA follows: TGTGCCAGCACCACAGGATCTAACTATGGCTACACCTTC.

The V call is TRBV6-4, the J call TRBJ2-7; 12 bases map to TRBD1. Germline V gives CDR1 MRHNA, CDR2 SNTAGT. Trimming cost V 5 bases and J 4 bases; bases outside gene matches: 3. The CDR3 has 14 residues. CDR3 region: CASSPGQGAYEQYF. DNA for the CDR3: TGTGCCAGCAGTCCGGGACAGGGGGCTTACGAGCAGTACTTC.

The chain is built from TRBV9 and TRBJ2-1, with TRBD2 matching over 10 bases. This CDR3 has 16 residues. Germline assignment: CDR1 SGDLS and CDR2 YYNGEE. The junction had 12 bases not matched to a gene; V was cut back by 5 bases and J by 7 bases. This CDR3 reads CASSRVSSGGHNEQFF. In DNA form, the CDR3 reads TGTGCCAGCAGTAGGGTGTCTAGCGGGGGTCATAATGAGCAGTTCTTC.

The V gene is TRBV19, the J gene TRBJ2-3; 15 bases fit TRBD2. CDR3 length: 19 amino acids. Per germline, CDR1 LNHDA and CDR2 SQIVND (reference sequence). With V trimmed by 5 bases and J by 4 bases, 13 bases remained unmatched. CDR3 region: CASSPTPGLAGGPSDTQYF. CDR3 bases: TGTGCCAGTAGTCCGACCCCGGGACTAGCGGGAGGCCCGTCAGATACGCAGTATTTT. Full variable domain (outside the CDR3, taken from reference TRBV19 and TRBJ2-3): DGGITQSPKYLFRKEGQNVTLSCEQNLNHDAMYWYRQDPGQGLRLIYYSQIVNDFQKGDIAEGYSVSREKKESFPLTVTSAQKNPTAFYLCASSPTPGLAGGPSDTQYFGPGTRLTVL.

This clone came up once. The V and J genes are TRBV2 and TRBJ1-2; TRBD1 matches at 9 bases. Germline CDR1 is SNHLY and CDR2 is FYNNEI. The CDR3 has 14 amino acids. The V gene end was trimmed by 6 bases and the J gene end by 2 bases; junction bases not matched to a gene: 4. CDR3 nucleotide sequence: TGTGCCAGCAGAAGGGACAGGGACAACTATGGCTACACCTTC. Its protein product is CASRRDRDNYGYTF. Variable domain in full (rest from reference TRBV2 and TRBJ1-2): EPEVTQTPSHQVTQMGQEVILRCVPISNHLYFYWYRQILGQKVEFLVSFYNNEISEKSEIFDDQFSVERPDGSNFTLKIRSTKLEDSAMYFCASRRDRDNYGYTFGSGTRLTVV.

The chain couples TRBV7-2 to TRBJ2-1; D ambiguous. Trimming shortened V by 4 bases and J by 9 bases, and 10 bases separated the two germline ends. The CDR3 covers 12 residues. Germline CDR1 SGHTA, CDR2 FQGNSA. In DNA, the CDR3 is TGTGCCAGCAGCTCCGCTGCGAGTGAGCAGTTCTTC. It is translated as CASSSAASEQFF. Together with reference TRBV7-2 and TRBJ2-1, the CDR3 gives the full variable domain: GAGVSQSPSNKVTEKGKDVELRCDPISGHTALYWYRQSLGQGLEFLIYFQGNSAPDKSGLPSDRFSAERTGGSVSTLTIQRTQQEDSAVYLCASSSAASEQFFGPGTRLTVL.

The V and J genes are TRBV7-9 and TRBJ1-2, with D possibly matching TRBD1 (6 bases). Trimming removed 1 base from V and 3 bases from J, with 6 bases in between. Germline assignment: CDR1 SEHNR and CDR2 FQNEAQ (reference sequence). CDR3 length: 13 residues. The chain's CDR3 is CASSLGTDYGYTF. CDR3 coding DNA: TGTGCCAGCAGCTTAGGGACAGACTATGGCTACACCTTC.

The rearrangement uses TRBV27 and TRBJ1-3; D remains ambiguous. The length of the CDR3 is 16 residues. Germline CDR1 MNHEY, CDR2 SMNVEV (reference sequence). Trimming left V 2 bases short and J 0 bases short, with 11 bases between. The CDR3 coding sequence is TGTGCCAGCAGTTTAAACGGGATCGGCTCTGGAAACACCATATATTTT. Its translation is CASSLNGIGSGNTIYF.

The chain couples TRBV6-4 to TRBJ2-1; possibly TRBD2 for D (7 bases). CDR1 MRHNA and CDR2 SNTAGT come from the germline V gene. The germline V and J ends were trimmed by 3 bases and 5 bases, with 14 bases remaining between them. The CDR3 length is 15 residues. CDR3 DNA sequence: TGTGCCAGCAGTGAGTCGGGGGGCTTAAACAATGAGCAGTTCTTC. It yields the protein CASSESGGLNNEQFF.

This chain uses TRBV5-1 with TRBJ2-1; maybe TRBD2 (6 bases). V lost 4 bases to trimming and J lost 0 bases, with 14 bases between them. The CDR3 is 16 amino acids. Germline V gene sequence: CDR1 SGHRS, CDR2 YFSETQ. CDR3 region: CASSTTSLSSYNEQFF. The CDR3 DNA follows: TGCGCCAGCAGCACGACTAGTCTGAGCTCCTACAATGAGCAGTTCTTC.

This clone was counted a few times. The rearrangement links TRBV5-1 to TRBJ2-3, with D perhaps matching TRBD1 (6 bases). Germline lookup yields CDR1 SGHRS and CDR2 YFSETQ. V lost 2 bases, J lost 1 base, and 8 bases lay in between. The CDR3 is 14 amino acids. The CDR3 protein is CASSFDRRTDTQYF. CDR3 nucleotide sequence: TGCGCCAGCAGCTTCGACAGGCGCACAGATACGCAGTATTTT.

DNA for the CDR3: TGCGCCAGCAGCCAAGCGGAGGGTTTGAGCTATGGCTACACCTTC. Residues: CASSQAEGLSYGYTF. V and J are TRBV4-1 and TRBJ1-2; D gene unclear. The CDR3 sequence is 15 residues long. V lost 1 base to trimming and J lost 4 bases, with 13 bases between them. In germline, CDR1 is MGHRA, CDR2 YSYEKL.

In this sample, this clone turned up a few times. The V and J genes are TRBV7-9 and TRBJ2-5; TRBD2 might be the D (5 bases). The V and J ends lost 0 bases and 1 base respectively, with 9 bases between them. CDR1 SEHNR and CDR2 FQNEAQ come from the germline V gene (reference sequence). This CDR3 is built from 15 residues. CDR3 protein: CASSLAGSFQETQYF. DNA of the CDR3: TGTGCCAGCAGCTTAGCGGGGAGCTTCCAAGAGACCCAGTACTTC.

The gene calls are TRBV28 and TRBJ1-2, with 8 bases identical to TRBD1. Trimming took 3 bases from V and 0 from J; bases not matched to a gene: 9. Germline loops: CDR1 MDHEN, CDR2 SYDVKM. This CDR3 region has 17 residues. In nucleotides, the CDR3 is TGTGCCAGCAGTTTGTCCCGGGACAGGAGAGCTAACTATGGCTACACCTTC. Residues: CASSLSRDRRANYGYTF.

This chain links TRBV10-1 with TRBJ1-5; D call uncertain. The CDR3 covers 17 residues. The V gene lost 0 bases and the J gene lost 0 bases, with 12 bases spanning the gap. Looked up from germline, CDR1 is WNHNN and CDR2 is SYGVQD (reference sequence). The CDR3 nucleotides are TGCGCCAGCAGTGAGTCCTACAGCGACTATAGCAATCAGCCCCAGCATTTT. It yields the protein CASSESYSDYSNQPQHF.

This chain connects TRBV30 to TRBJ2-7; D gene ambiguous. The V and J ends lost 4 bases and 0 bases respectively, with 10 bases between them. Looked up from germline, CDR1 is GTSNPN and CDR2 is SVGIG (reference sequence). The length of the CDR3 is 13 residues. The CDR3 loop is CAWTWHSSYEQYF. The CDR3 DNA reads as TGTGCCTGGACCTGGCACAGCTCCTACGAGCAGTACTTC.